Following are 7 T cell receptor beta chains from one sample sequenced in a study of T cell repertoires in ileal Crohn's disease. The repertoire was sequenced with immunoSEQ multiplex PCR; TCRdb's copy has only in-frame clones and lacks some. The table includes more than 15,000 clones, approximately 87% detected once. The sequencing sample was made of ileal tissue. These receptors were collected from an adult with Crohn's disease.

This clone has only a few counts. This sequence joins TRBV7-3 and TRBJ1-1; possible D gene TRBD1, 6 bases. Trimming left V 0 bases short and J 9 bases short, with 14 bases between. The germline CDR1 and CDR2 sequences are SGHTA and FQGTGA. The CDR3 spans 14 residues. As DNA, the CDR3 is TGTGCCAGCAGCTTAACTTCAGGTGGACAGCAAGCTTTCTTT. Amino acid sequence: CASSLTSGGQQAFF.

This clone was found once. This chain connects TRBV5-1 to TRBJ2-1; 10 bases line up with TRBD2. Unmatched junction bases numbered 6, after V lost 6 bases and J lost 9 bases. The CDR3 extends over 13 amino acids. Germline loops: CDR1 SGHRS, CDR2 YFSETQ. The CDR3 DNA follows: TGCGCCAGCAAGGGGACTAGCGAGGGTGAGCAGTTCTTC. Translation gives CASKGTSEGEQFF.

The chain has TRBV11-2 and TRBJ2-1, with 10 bases aligning to TRBD1. In germline, CDR1 is SGHAT, CDR2 FQNNGV. The J segment lost 7 bases and the V segment lost 3 bases, leaving 6 bases of the junction unmatched. CDR3 length equals 15 residues. In DNA, the CDR3 is TGTGCCAGCAGCTTGTTGGGACAGGGGTGGAATGAGCAGTTCTTC. Its protein product is CASSLLGQGWNEQFF.

The chain links TRBV2 to TRBJ2-5, with 12 bases fitting TRBD1. In germline, CDR1 is SNHLY, CDR2 FYNNEI. Trimming took 4 bases from V and 5 from J; bases not matched to a gene: 5. This CDR3 contains 15 residues. This CDR3 is CASSGDRGPDETQYF. The CDR3 nucleotides read TGTGCCAGCAGTGGGGACAGGGGGCCGGATGAGACCCAGTACTTC.

CDR3 sequence: CASSSQGGASRYGYTF. The DNA for the CDR3 is TGCGCCAGCAGCTCGCAGGGTGGGGCGTCGCGCTATGGCTACACCTTC. The chain links TRBV5-1 to TRBJ1-2; tentative D call: TRBD1 (5 bases). The CDR3 consists of 16 residues. The germline V gene encodes CDR1 SGHRS and CDR2 YFSETQ. Trimming cost V 3 bases and J 4 bases, with 19 bases left between them.

The chain recombines TRBV19 with TRBJ1-4; no definite D call. V was clipped by 7 bases and J by 5 bases, with 14 bases between them. CDR3 length equals 14 residues. CDR1 is LNHDA, CDR2 SQIVND, per germline (reference sequence). The CDR3 DNA reads as TGTGCCAGTAACGGTCAGGATCGGAATGAAAAACTGTTTTTT. Encoded protein: CASNGQDRNEKLFF.

The genes are TRBV4-2 and TRBJ2-5; 7 nucleotides match TRBD2. The junction had 5 bases not matched to a gene; V was cut back by 0 bases and J by 4 bases. Germline loops: CDR1 LGHNA, CDR2 YNFKEQ. The CDR3 runs 15 residues. CDR3 DNA: TGTGCCAGCAGCCAAGATGCGGGGGTTGGAGAGACCCAGTACTTC. This encodes CASSQDAGVGETQYF.